These 29 T cell receptor beta chains were sequenced from one sample in a study of T cell changes during pregnancy in multiple sclerosis. Sequencing was performed with immunoSEQ multiplex PCR; in TCRdb, only in-frame clones are kept and a portion is missing. This table holds some 38,000 clones, around nine tenths found once. This specimen was CD4+ T cells from peripheral blood mononuclear cells, taken in the second trimester of pregnancy. Receptors originate from a female donor in good health, enrolled as a control in a pregnancy study.

This rearrangement joins TRBV19 to TRBJ1-5; D unclear. Germline lookup yields CDR1 LNHDA and CDR2 SQIVND (reference sequence). This CDR3 has 15 residues. V was trimmed by 4 bases and J by 2 bases, leaving 12 bases between them. The CDR3 protein is CASSSMGRGNQPQHF. The DNA of the CDR3 is TGTGCCAGTAGTAGTATGGGGAGAGGCAATCAGCCCCAGCATTTT.

The V and J genes are TRBV28 and TRBJ1-3, with D possibly TRBD1 on 6 matching bases. Germline V gene data show CDR1 as MDHEN and CDR2 as SYDVKM. The CDR3 contains 14 residues. V gave up 8 bases and J gave up 3 bases, with 14 bases separating them. The CDR3 loop reads CASGAGAVGNTIYF. In DNA, the CDR3 is TGTGCCAGCGGGGCGGGGGCGGTTGGAAACACCATATATTTT.

CDR3 sequence: CASSVALQGNTGELFF. The CDR3 coding sequence is TGTGCCAGCAGCGTAGCTCTACAGGGGAACACCGGGGAGCTGTTTTTT. V gene TRBV9 combines with J gene TRBJ2-2; possibly TRBD1 for D (6 bases). The germline CDR1 and CDR2 sequences are SGDLS and YYNGEE. CDR3 size: 16 residues. The V and J ends lost 0 bases and 1 base respectively, with 10 bases between them.

The V call is TRBV28, the J call TRBJ1-3, with a weak D call TRBD1 (5 bases). V was shortened by 7 bases and J by 1 base, with 11 bases between the two germline ends. The CDR3 contains 14 residues. The germline CDR1 and CDR2 sequences are MDHEN and SYDVKM. CDR3 loop: CASTGGVSGNTIYF. CDR3 sequence (DNA): TGTGCCAGCACCGGGGGGGTTTCTGGAAACACCATATATTTT.

The V call is TRBV27, the J call TRBJ2-5, with D possibly matching TRBD1 (6 bases). The V end was cut by 5 bases, the J end by 4 bases, with 14 bases between. The CDR3 is 14 amino acids. Germline V gene data show CDR1 as MNHEY and CDR2 as SMNVEV (reference sequence). CDR3 DNA sequence: TGTGCCAGCAGTCACCGGACAGCCCGAGAGACCCAGTACTTC. It codes for CASSHRTARETQYF.

Details on this clone: The junction and the germline gene differ at one end; a read error may be behind it. This sequence joins TRBV7-9 and TRBJ1-2; D uncertain. In germline, CDR1 is SEHNR, CDR2 FQNEAQ (reference sequence). The CDR3 has 11 amino acids. The CDR3 loop is CASSSHMRMAF. The CDR3 coding sequence is TGTGCCAGCAGCTCCCATATGAGGATGGCCTTC.

The chain couples TRBV10-3 to TRBJ1-4; D remains ambiguous. Trimming shortened V by 0 bases and J by 7 bases, and 9 bases separated the two germline ends. CDR1 and CDR2 from the germline V gene are ENHRY and SYGVKD. This CDR3 contains 14 residues. The CDR3 DNA reads TGTGCCATCAGTGAGTCGGGAGCGCGTGAAAAACTGTTTTTT. Its protein is CAISESGAREKLFF.

The V gene is TRBV7-2, the J gene TRBJ2-5, with 7 bases that match TRBD1. The CDR3 spans 14 residues. Germline V gene data show CDR1 as SGHTA and CDR2 as FQGNSA. V shed 5 bases and J 2 bases; nucleotides not matched to a gene: 5. CDR3 region: CASSPRQGQETQYF. The CDR3 DNA reads as TGTGCCAGCAGCCCACGACAGGGTCAAGAGACCCAGTACTTC.

V usage is TRBV9 and J usage is TRBJ2-6, with TRBD1 identical over 9 bases. Germline V gene sequence: CDR1 SGDLS, CDR2 YYNGEE. The CDR3 runs 17 residues. V lost 0 bases and J lost 2; bases outside the gene matches: 3. The CDR3 region is CASSVAGQGTGANVLTF. In DNA, the CDR3 is TGTGCCAGCAGCGTAGCCGGACAGGGGACTGGGGCCAACGTCCTGACTTTC.

The chain employs TRBV14 and TRBJ1-2; possible D gene TRBD1, 6 bases. The V gene lost 4 bases and the J gene lost 4 bases, with 10 bases spanning the gap. Germline CDR1 is SGHDN and CDR2 is FVKESK. The CDR3 runs to 13 residues. CDR3 nucleotides: TGTGCCAGCAGCCTAGGACAGATCTATGGCTACACCTTC. It translates to CASSLGQIYGYTF.

This chain connects TRBV5-4 to TRBJ1-4; D may be TRBD1 (5 bases). The V gene's germline CDR1 is SGHNT and CDR2 YYREEE (reference sequence). The CDR3 extends over 15 amino acids. Trimming left V 3 bases short and J 8 bases short, with 17 bases between. CDR3 in amino acids: CASSSPTGVEEKLFF. The CDR3 coding sequence is TGTGCCAGCAGCTCACCGACGGGGGTTGAGGAAAAACTGTTTTTT.

The chain links TRBV25-1 to TRBJ2-1; the match to TRBD2 covers 11 bases. With V trimmed by 7 bases and J by 12 bases, 8 bases remained unmatched. The CDR3 runs 13 residues. Germline assignment: CDR1 MGHDK and CDR2 SYGVNS. The CDR3 region has the DNA TGTGCCAGCATGCTAGCGGGGGGCTGGGGGCAGTTCTTC. Translating it yields CASMLAGGWGQFF.

The count of this clone is one. The chain links TRBV5-1 to TRBJ2-3; 10 positions match TRBD2. V lost 2 bases, J lost 2 bases, and 2 bases stayed unmatched. The CDR3 consists of 15 residues. Germline loops: CDR1 SGHRS, CDR2 YFSETQ. CDR3 DNA sequence: TGCGCCAGCAGCTTTAGCGGGGGGATCACAGATACGCAGTATTTT. It is translated as CASSFSGGITDTQYF.

The chain recombines TRBV10-3 with TRBJ1-5, with 11 positions matching TRBD1. Germline lookup yields CDR1 ENHRY and CDR2 SYGVKD. CDR3 length equals 13 residues. The junction had 10 bases not matched to a gene; V was cut back by 11 bases and J by 10 bases. For the CDR3, the DNA is TGTGCCCCCCAAGGACAGGGGGCTATCCCCCAGCATTTT. Its translation: CAPQGQGAIPQHF.

This sequence joins TRBV19 and TRBJ2-5, with TRBD2 matching 11 bases. CDR1 is LNHDA, CDR2 SQIVND, per germline (reference sequence). Trimming at V came to 0 bases and at J to 4 bases, leaving 4 bases not matched to a gene. The CDR3 spans 16 residues. CDR3 loop: CASSIDGTSGGETQYF. CDR3 coding DNA: TGTGCCAGTAGTATAGATGGAACTAGCGGGGGAGAGACCCAGTACTTC.

The V call is TRBV25-1, the J call TRBJ2-5, with unresolved D. Germline-derived CDR1 and CDR2 are MGHDK and SYGVNS. The CDR3 extends over 14 amino acids. The V and J ends lost 5 bases and 6 bases respectively, with 16 bases between them. CDR3 coding DNA: TGTGCCAGCAGTCGAGATCACGCTCGCAAGACCCAGTACTTC. Translated: CASSRDHARKTQYF. Full variable domain (missing parts from reference TRBV25-1 and TRBJ2-5): EADIYQTPRYLVIGTGKKITLECSQTMGHDKMYWYQQDPGMELHLIHYSYGVNSTEKGDLSSESTVSRIRTEHFPLTLESARPSHTSQYLCASSRDHARKTQYFGPGTRLLVL.

The gene calls are TRBV29-1 and TRBJ2-1, with D perhaps matching TRBD1 (7 bases). This CDR3 is 11 amino acids long. Trimming stripped 6 bases from V and 7 bases from J, with 10 bases between. Germline-derived CDR1 and CDR2 are SQVTM and ANQGSEA. The CDR3 nucleotides read TGCAGCGTGACAGGGAGGAATGAGCAGTTCTTC. It codes for CSVTGRNEQFF.

This clone came up once. The rearrangement links TRBV2 to TRBJ1-2; 9 nucleotides align to TRBD1. Per germline, CDR1 SNHLY and CDR2 FYNNEI. The CDR3 covers 13 residues. With V trimmed by 6 bases and J by 7 bases, 6 bases remained unmatched. The CDR3 nucleotides read TGTGCCAGCAGAACGGGACAGGGCGCTGGCTACACCTTC. It translates to CASRTGQGAGYTF.

The chain employs TRBV28 and TRBJ1-5; D remains ambiguous. CDR1 is MDHEN, CDR2 SYDVKM, per germline. This CDR3 has 12 residues. Trimming cost V 1 base and J 6 bases, with 4 bases left between them. This CDR3 reads CASSLLSQPQHF. CDR3 DNA: TGTGCCAGCAGTTTATTGAGTCAGCCCCAGCATTTT.

The CDR3 coding sequence is TGTGCCAGCAGCACCCAGGGACTCGCCGCCCGAAACACCATATATTTT. Amino acids: CASSTQGLAARNTIYF. This sequence joins TRBV7-8 and TRBJ1-3, with a weak D call TRBD1 (5 bases). The V end was cut by 5 bases, the J end by 5 bases, with 19 bases between. The germline CDR1 and CDR2 sequences are SGHVS and FQNEAQ. CDR3 length: 16 residues.

The chain joins TRBV5-1 to TRBJ2-3; a possible D gene is TRBD2 (5 bases). CDR1 SGHRS and CDR2 YFSETQ come from the germline V gene. The CDR3 spans 13 residues. Trimming took off 5 bases at V and 6 bases at J, with 13 bases between the two ends. The CDR3 DNA is TGCGCCAGCAGAGTTACGGGGTCGGATACGCAGTATTTT. Amino acids: CASRVTGSDTQYF.

J is TRBJ1-5 and V is TRBV10-3; tentatively, D is TRBD1 (6 bases). Germline CDR1 reads ENHRY; CDR2 reads SYGVKD. The V end lost 2 bases, the J end lost 7 bases, and 12 bases lay between the germline ends. The CDR3 is 14 residues long. CDR3 nucleotide sequence: TGTGCCATCAGTGAGGGGGCAGGGGTCCAGCCCCAGCATTTT. Translation: CAISEGAGVQPQHF.

The chain employs TRBV27 and TRBJ1-2; D gene ambiguous. The CDR3 has 9 residues. Trimming cost V 10 bases and J 8 bases, with 8 bases left between them. Per the germline V gene, CDR1 is MNHEY and CDR2 is SMNVEV (reference sequence). The CDR3 nucleotides are TGTGCCACCACGGGAGGCTACACCTTC. Its protein product is CATTGGYTF.

The chain couples TRBV6-6 to TRBJ2-3; 9 nucleotides line up with TRBD1. This CDR3 comprises 15 residues. CDR1 and CDR2 (germline): MNHNY, SVGAGI (reference sequence). J lost 9 bases, V lost 2 bases, and 9 bases had no gene match. CDR3 in amino acids: CASSYPGQGSLTQYF. CDR3 DNA: TGTGCCAGCAGTTACCCGGGACAGGGATCTCTAACGCAGTATTTT.

The chain carries TRBV7-8 and TRBJ1-2; possibly TRBD1 for D (5 bases). V was cut by 1 base and J by 3 bases, with 9 bases left in between. Germline assignment: CDR1 SGHVS and CDR2 FQNEAQ. The length of the CDR3 is 14 residues. The CDR3 sequence: CASSLVTEDYGYTF. The CDR3 bases are TGTGCCAGCAGCTTAGTGACAGAAGACTATGGCTACACCTTC. Based on the CDR3 plus reference TRBV7-8 and TRBJ1-2, the full variable domain is GAGVSQSPRYKVAKRGQDVALRCDPISGHVSLFWYQQALGQGPEFLTYFQNEAQLDKSGLPSDRFFAERPEGSVSTLKIQRTQQEDSAVYLCASSLVTEDYGYTFGSGTRLTVV.

The chain combines TRBV2 with TRBJ2-7; perhaps TRBD1 as D (6 bases). The CDR3 length is 14 residues. Germline V gene sequence: CDR1 SNHLY, CDR2 FYNNEI. With 6 bases removed from V and 5 bases from J, the gap between germline ends came to 17 bases. The CDR3 here is CASRKQGSLNEQYF. The CDR3 nucleotides are TGTGCCAGCAGGAAACAGGGATCCCTAAACGAGCAGTACTTC.

The chain combines TRBV18 with TRBJ2-5; D perhaps matches TRBD2 (5 bases). Germline loops: CDR1 KGHSH, CDR2 LQKENI. The CDR3 contains 14 residues. V was trimmed by 3 bases and J by 5 bases, leaving 13 bases between them. The CDR3 DNA reads TGTGCCAGCTCACCCACCGTTAGAGGGGAGACCCAGTACTTC. It encodes CASSPTVRGETQYF.

The chain couples TRBV14 to TRBJ1-3; tentative D call: TRBD1 (6 bases). Trimming removed 0 bases at V and 0 bases at J, with 27 bases between. CDR1 is SGHDN and CDR2 is FVKESK in the germline V gene. The CDR3 spans 22 residues. The CDR3 protein is CASSQELRWTEISLVSGNTIYF. CDR3 DNA: TGTGCCAGCAGCCAAGAATTAAGATGGACAGAGATAAGTCTAGTCTCTGGAAACACCATATATTTT.

The J gene is TRBJ1-5, the V gene TRBV6-1, with D tentatively TRBD1 (6 bases). The length of the CDR3 is 13 residues. The V and J ends lost 1 base and 7 bases respectively, with 8 bases between them. Germline V gives CDR1 MNHNS, CDR2 SASEGT. The CDR3 nucleotides read TGTGCCAGCAGTGAAGGGGACATCCAGCCCCAGCATTTT. The encoded protein is CASSEGDIQPQHF.